These T cell receptor beta chains were read from a single sample in a study of cytomegalovirus exposure and HLA in healthy donors. Assay: immunoSEQ multiplex PCR; the TCRdb copy retains only in-frame clones and omits some. The sample has roughly 180,000 clones; 70% to 80% are singletons. The material sequenced was PBMCs. The receptors stem from a male donor in good health and CMV-seronegative. Both conserved end residues are part of each CDR3. The order of the fields is V gene, D gene, clone size, J gene, CDR3 DNA, CDR3 protein. The D gene is left open where the match is weak. Clone size is shown for a subset of rows, as once, few, many or a class of expanded clone.

>TRBV7-9|TRBD1|-|TRBJ1-1
TGTGCCAGCAGCCAGGGGCGACAGGGCGGCCCACGGGCTGAAGCTTTCTTT
CASSQGRQGGPRAEAFF
>TRBV10-1|-|-|TRBJ2-1
TGCGCCAGCAGTCGGGACTCCTCCTACAATGAGCAGTTCTTC
CASSRDSSYNEQFF
>TRBV10-3|TRBD1|-|TRBJ1-2
TGTGCCATCACCCGGGACAGGGGATTAGGTGGCTACACCTTC
CAITRDRGLGGYTF
>TRBV11-3|TRBD1|few|TRBJ2-1
TGTGCCAGCAGCTCTCCGGGACAGGGGCATGAGCAGTTCTTC
CASSSPGQGHEQFF
>TRBV7-9|TRBD2|-|TRBJ2-1
TGTGCCAGCAGCTCAATTACTAGCGGTGAGCAGTTCTTC
CASSSITSGEQFF
>TRBV18|TRBD2|-|TRBJ2-5
TGTGCCAGCTCACCGCCGGGACTAGCGGGACAAGAGACCCAGTACTTC
CASSPPGLAGQETQYF
>TRBV28|-|-|TRBJ2-6
TGTGCCAGCAGTTTATATAGCTCTGGGGCCAACGTCCTGACTTTC
CASSLYSSGANVLTF
>TRBV6-5|-|-|TRBJ1-4
TGTGCCAGCAGTTATGGGGGCGCCGGGAAACTGTTTTTT
CASSYGGAGKLFF
>TRBV30|TRBD1|-|TRBJ1-2
TGTGCCTGGGTGGGACAGTACTTCTATGGCTACACCTTC
CAWVGQYFYGYTF
>TRBV7-3|-|-|TRBJ2-1
TGTGCCAGCAGCTTAACTGGGTCGCAGGGACTCCCCCTAAATGAGCAGTTCTTC
CASSLTGSQGLPLNEQFF
>TRBV7-9|TRBD1|-|TRBJ1-5
TGTGCCAGCAGCAGACAGGGGGCGGGACCCCCCCAGCCCCAGCATTTT
CASSRQGAGPPQPQHF
>TRBV11-2|-|-|TRBJ2-1
TGTGCCAGCAGCTTAGTTGTTAGCGGAACCTCCTACAATGAGCAGTTCTTC
CASSLVVSGTSYNEQFF
>TRBV6-6|TRBD1|-|TRBJ1-2
TGTGCCAGCAGACCATTGGGACAGGATTCTGGTGGCTACACCTTC
CASRPLGQDSGGYTF
>TRBV6-1|TRBD1|few|TRBJ1-1
TGTGCCAGCAGTGAAGGCTGGCAGGGGGCTGAAGCTTTCTTT
CASSEGWQGAEAFF
>TRBV10-3|-|once|TRBJ1-3
TGTGCCATCAGTGTCGGCGGGGGATCTGGAAACACCATATATTTT
CAISVGGGSGNTIYF
>TRBV2|TRBD1|-|TRBJ2-4
TGTGCCAGCAGTGGACAGGGGGGAGCCAAAAACATTCAGTACTTC
CASSGQGGAKNIQYF
>TRBV6-1|-|once|TRBJ2-7
TGTGCCAGCGATTACATGTCCTACGAGCAGTACTTC
CASDYMSYEQYF
>TRBV2|-|-|TRBJ2-1
TGTGCCAGCAGTGGCCGGGTAGCGCCAAGCTCCTACAATGAGCAGTTCTTC
CASSGRVAPSSYNEQFF
>TRBV9|-|once|TRBJ2-3
TGTGCCAGCAGCGTAGCAAGCAGGGAAGGTACGCAGTATTTT
CASSVASREGTQYF
>TRBV4-1|TRBD1|once|TRBJ2-5
TGCGCCAGCAGCCAGCCACAGGGGGCCAAGGAGACCCAGTACTTC
CASSQPQGAKETQYF
>TRBV2|-|-|TRBJ1-1
TGTGCCAGCAGTGAAAGGTACAGCCTGAACACTGAAGCTTTCTTT
CASSERYSLNTEAFF
>TRBV30|-|few|TRBJ1-3
TGTGCCTGGAGTCGAGGGACTGGAAACACCATATATTTT
CAWSRGTGNTIYF
>TRBV6-6|-|once|TRBJ2-7
TGTGCCAGCAGTACGAGAGCCGAGCAGTACTTC
CASSTRAEQYF
>TRBV4-3|-|-|TRBJ1-2
TGCGCCAGCAGGCGGGGGGCAGAGGATGGCTACACCTTC
CASRRGAEDGYTF